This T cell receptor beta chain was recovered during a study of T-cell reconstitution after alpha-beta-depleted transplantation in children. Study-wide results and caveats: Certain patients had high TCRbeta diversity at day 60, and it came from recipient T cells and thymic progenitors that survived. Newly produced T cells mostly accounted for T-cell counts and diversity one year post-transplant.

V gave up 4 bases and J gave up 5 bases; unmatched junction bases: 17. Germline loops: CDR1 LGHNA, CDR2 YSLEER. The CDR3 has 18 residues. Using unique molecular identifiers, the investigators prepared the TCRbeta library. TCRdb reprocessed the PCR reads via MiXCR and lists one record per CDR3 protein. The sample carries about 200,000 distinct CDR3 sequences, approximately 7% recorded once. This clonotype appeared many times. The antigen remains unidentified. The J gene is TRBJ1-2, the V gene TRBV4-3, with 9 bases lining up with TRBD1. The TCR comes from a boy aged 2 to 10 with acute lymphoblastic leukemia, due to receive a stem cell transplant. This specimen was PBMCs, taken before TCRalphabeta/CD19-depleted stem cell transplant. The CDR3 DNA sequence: TGCGCCAGCAGCCTTAATTCCGGGACAGGGTCTATTGGTTATGGCTACACCTTC. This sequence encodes CASSLNSGTGSIGYGYTF.